Following are 18 T cell receptor beta chains from one sample sequenced in a study of cytomegalovirus exposure and HLA in healthy donors. Measured with immunoSEQ multiplex PCR; TCRdb has only the in-frame clones, and not every one. The table has about 180,000 clones, 86% seen once. The sequenced material came from PBMCs. The receptors here all came from a man between 18 and 35 years old in good health and CMV-seropositive.

This clone was counted once. The J gene is TRBJ2-3, the V gene TRBV5-8; 13 bases match TRBD2. Losses at the gene ends were 4 bases for V and 3 bases for J; bases not matched to a gene: 11. This CDR3 comprises 18 residues. Germline V gene lookup returns CDR1 SGHTS and CDR2 YDEGEE. The DNA of the CDR3 is TGTGCCAGCAGCCGGGGACTAGCGGGACATTGGGGGACAGATACGCAGTATTTT. Its protein product is CASSRGLAGHWGTDTQYF.

The rearrangement joins TRBV4-2 to TRBJ2-7, with TRBD2 identical over 7 bases. The germline gives CDR1 LGHNA, CDR2 YNFKEQ. The CDR3 loop spans 17 amino acids. Unmatched junction bases numbered 13, after V lost 2 bases and J lost 3 bases. The CDR3 DNA follows: TGTGCCAGCAGCCAATTAGCTAGCGGAAGCCCACACTACGAGCAGTACTTC. The encoded protein is CASSQLASGSPHYEQYF.

The gene calls are TRBV7-2 and TRBJ1-2; D gene unclear. Between the trimmed V and J ends, which lost 3 bases and 8 bases, there was a span of 16 bases. The germline V gene has CDR1 SGHTA and CDR2 FQGNSA. This CDR3 has 14 amino acids. DNA for the CDR3: TGTGCCAGCAGCTTCGCCAACCTCCAGATGGGCTACACCTTC. As protein: CASSFANLQMGYTF.

This chain joins TRBV7-9 and TRBJ2-5; TRBD2 matches 13 bases. V lost 6 bases, J lost 4 bases, and 5 bases stayed unmatched. The CDR3 runs to 15 residues. CDR1 is SEHNR, CDR2 FQNEAQ, per germline (reference sequence). The CDR3 DNA reads as TGTGCCAGCAGAGGACTAGCGGGAGTGCGAGAGACCCAGTACTTC. Amino acids: CASRGLAGVRETQYF.

This clone showed up just once. The genes are TRBV10-3 and TRBJ1-5; maybe TRBD1 (5 bases). The CDR3 covers 14 residues. Germline V gene sequence: CDR1 ENHRY, CDR2 SYGVKD. Deletions cut 4 bases from V and 6 bases from J, with 13 bases between. Here the CDR3 reads CAISGIGVPQPQHF. CDR3 nucleotide sequence: TGTGCCATCAGTGGCATAGGGGTTCCTCAGCCCCAGCATTTT.

The V and J genes are TRBV7-2 and TRBJ1-2; 9 bases align to TRBD1. The trim removed 1 base at V and 4 bases at J, leaving 16 bases unmatched. This CDR3 spans 19 amino acids. Germline-derived CDR1 and CDR2 are SGHTA and FQGNSA. CDR3 sequence: CASSLEFIRDREFGYGYTF. CDR3 in DNA: TGTGCCAGCAGCTTAGAGTTCATCCGGGACAGGGAATTTGGCTATGGCTACACCTTC. Filled out from reference TRBV7-2 and TRBJ1-2, the complete variable domain reads GAGVSQSPSNKVTEKGKDVELRCDPISGHTALYWYRQSLGQGLEFLIYFQGNSAPDKSGLPSDRFSAERTGGSVSTLTIQRTQQEDSAVYLCASSLEFIRDREFGYGYTFGSGTRLTVV.

The CDR3 region is CSVVGAAYWGTEAFF. CDR3 bases: TGCAGCGTTGTTGGGGCCGCGTATTGGGGCACTGAAGCTTTCTTT. V and J are TRBV29-1 and TRBJ1-1, with D possibly TRBD1 on 5 matching bases. The CDR3 length is 15 residues. Trimming took off 4 bases at V and 4 bases at J, with 19 bases between the two ends. Germline V gene sequence: CDR1 SQVTM, CDR2 ANQGSEA.

The gene calls are TRBV18 and TRBJ2-7, with 13 bases that match TRBD2. The CDR3 runs 15 residues. With V trimmed by 3 bases and J by 7 bases, 6 bases remained unmatched. From germline, CDR1 is KGHSH and CDR2 LQKENI. The chain's CDR3 is CASSPGLAGELEQYF. As DNA, the CDR3 is TGTGCCAGCTCACCTGGACTAGCGGGAGAGTTAGAGCAGTACTTC.

The chain combines TRBV6-1 with TRBJ2-7; TRBD2 matches at 13 bases. V shed 6 bases and J 4 bases; nucleotides not matched to a gene: 0. Germline lookup yields CDR1 MNHNS and CDR2 SASEGT. The CDR3 extends over 13 amino acids. CDR3 nucleotide sequence: TGTGCCAGCAGGACTAGCGGGGGGTACGAGCAGTACTTC. Translation: CASRTSGGYEQYF.

The count of this clone is one. This rearrangement joins TRBV9 to TRBJ2-5; D possibly corresponds to TRBD2 (6 bases). Trimming pared 3 bases from V and 1 base from J, leaving 13 bases between. CDR3 length: 15 amino acids. The germline V gene encodes CDR1 SGDLS and CDR2 YYNGEE. CDR3 in DNA: TGTGCCAGCAGCGAGAACGGGAGCCCCCAAGAGACCCAGTACTTC. Translated, it gives CASSENGSPQETQYF.

The chain combines TRBV2 with TRBJ2-7, with 9 bases aligning to TRBD1. CDR1 and CDR2 from the germline V gene are SNHLY and FYNNEI. The CDR3 has 13 amino acids. With V trimmed by 6 bases and J by 5 bases, 5 bases remained unmatched. Here the CDR3 DNA reads TGTGCCAGCAGCGCGGACAGGGGACACGAGCAGTACTTC. Its protein product is CASSADRGHEQYF.

The chain employs TRBV9 and TRBJ1-4, with D uncertain. Germline V lookup: CDR1 SGDLS, CDR2 YYNGEE. There are 15 residues in the CDR3. V lost 0 bases, J lost 5 bases, and 11 bases lay in between. CDR3 bases: TGTGCCAGCAGCGTAGAAGCTGCTTCGAATGAAAAACTGTTTTTT. Its protein product is CASSVEAASNEKLFF.

This clone has ten or more counts. V and J are TRBV28 and TRBJ1-1, with D maybe TRBD1 (5 bases). Deletions cut 3 bases from V and 3 bases from J, with 11 bases between. The CDR3 spans 14 residues. Germline-derived CDR1 and CDR2 are MDHEN and SYDVKM. The CDR3: CASSLADTHTEAFF. CDR3 DNA sequence: TGTGCCAGCAGTTTGGCGGACACCCACACTGAAGCTTTCTTT.

The J gene is TRBJ2-5, the V gene TRBV27; D call uncertain. CDR3 size: 13 residues. CDR1 is MNHEY, CDR2 SMNVEV, per germline (reference sequence). Trimming shortened V by 6 bases and J by 2 bases, and 10 bases separated the two germline ends. The CDR3 loop reads CASRGNSQETQYF. In DNA, the CDR3 is TGTGCCAGCAGAGGAAACAGTCAAGAGACCCAGTACTTC.

The genes are TRBV30 and TRBJ2-2; 15 bases fit TRBD2. Germline values: CDR1 GTSNPN, CDR2 SVGIG (reference sequence). Germline trimming cut 4 bases from V and 4 bases from J; bases unmatched to any gene: 4. This CDR3 has 16 amino acids. This CDR3 is CAWTGLAGGITGELFF. DNA for the CDR3: TGTGCCTGGACCGGACTAGCGGGGGGGATCACCGGGGAGCTGTTTTTT.

This clone has only one observation. The chain joins TRBV7-9 to TRBJ2-7; maybe TRBD1 (5 bases). The germline V and J ends were trimmed by 1 base and 4 bases, with 20 bases remaining between them. The CDR3 is made up of 17 amino acids. In germline, CDR1 is SEHNR, CDR2 FQNEAQ (reference sequence). Here the CDR3 reads CASSLVRRGRYFYEQYF. CDR3 bases: TGTGCCAGCAGCTTAGTACGAAGGGGTCGGTACTTTTACGAGCAGTACTTC.

This sequence joins TRBV5-1 and TRBJ1-1; 7 nucleotides line up with TRBD1. The CDR3 has 13 amino acids. The V gene end was trimmed by 1 base and the J gene end by 7 bases; junction bases not matched to a gene: 4. Germline lookup yields CDR1 SGHRS and CDR2 YFSETQ. CDR3 DNA: TGCGCCAGCAGCTTGATACAGGGGATTGAAGCTTTCTTT. It encodes CASSLIQGIEAFF.

This sequence joins TRBV5-6 and TRBJ2-1; D may be TRBD2 (6 bases). The CDR3 sequence is 16 residues long. Trimming shortened V by 0 bases and J by 6 bases, and 16 bases separated the two germline ends. The V gene's germline CDR1 is SGHDT and CDR2 YYEEEE. Here the CDR3 DNA reads TGTGCCAGCAGCTTGGGCCTGAGGGACTTAACCAATGAGCAGTTCTTC. Translation gives CASSLGLRDLTNEQFF.